This TCR beta chain was recovered during a study of human T cells and chemical hapten exposure (dated by TCRdb to the early 2020s). For the wider study: For sensitization, 2% DPC in acetone was applied to a roughly 2 cm by roughly 2 cm area of upper inner arm skin. Throughout the study period of 20 to 25 weeks, patients also received therapeutic DPC doses to the scalp every week. Patch testing was performed on the upper back with Finn chambers containing 0.01% DPC, and the patch tests were scored after 6 days according to International Contact Dermatitis Research Group standards. Alopecia areata with under or over 50% scalp involvement, alopecia totalis and alopecia universalis were represented in the patient cohort, which was mostly female. Libraries were pooled for sequencing, and per-sample TCR yields varied mainly because of small differences in library volumes within the pool. Peripheral blood TCR repertoire changes were tracked in vivo in alopecia patients during primary and secondary sensitization to the hapten diphenylcyclopropenone (DPC). Blood samples were taken from patients before sensitization (week 0) and at 2, 6 and about 24 weeks after DPC sensitization. About 30 alopecia patients provided blood for TCR sequencing at one to four time points (pre-sensitization, 2, 6 and 24 weeks).

This clonotype was counted between two and nine times. Its antigen is still unknown. Base qualities are missing; no much larger clone stands one base away. According to the study, the label for this sample's time point signals: patch test 2, 6 weeks after DPC sensitization. The treatment or condition label corresponds to: therapeutic diphenylcyclopropenone sensitization with weekly scalp DPC. At each patch-test visit, blood was drawn before the patch test was applied. Eligible patients were aged 18 to 70, diagnosed with alopecia, deemed suitable for DPC therapy, and excluded if pregnant. Total RNA was extracted from unfractionated whole blood that had been collected in Tempus Blood RNA tubes. Library creation used RACE. Sequencing instrument: NextSeq 500. During library preparation, unique molecular identifiers were attached to individual cDNA molecules so that TCRs could be counted in a quantitative, reproducible way. Both TCR alpha and TCR beta chains were sequenced from each blood RNA sample. The study's processing was this. A median of around 96,000 TCRs per sample was observed, with a range of about 23,224 to 690,600. The Decombinator software suite was used to annotate V, J and CDR3 in the TCR reads. For PS versus PT1 abundance plots, all samples were subsampled to the same number of TCRs (28,000). TCRs were defined as expanded if absent before sensitization and observed at least eight times at the 2-week time point. Starting from the raw public reads, TCRdb applied fastp trimming at Q25, assembled clones with MiXCR and retained in-frame beta chains. Merged by CDR3 protein, the rows form single entries marked with the most common genes and DNA. Clone size and V and J calls follow TCRdb, not the original study. Present in this sample are around 360,000 distinct CDR3 sequences, about 6.9% of which were seen just once. The ten largest clonotypes hold about 5.4% of the sample.

Measured from the cysteine to the phenylalanine, the CDR3 is 14 residues long. The DNA shown is the 42-base CDR3, in frame from base 1. According to the germline V gene, CDR1 reads SQVTM and CDR2 reads ANQGSEA. Trimming costs V 4 bases and J 0 bases, and their ends lie 13 bases apart. Beyond this particular receptor, the publication reports: Alopecia, a presumed autoimmune disease, was present in all patients, so the immune response of the patients might differ from that of healthy individuals. The number of PT1 expanded TCRs positively correlated with patch test score, significant at thresholds 8, 16 and 32 but not 4. After repeated subsampling, the strength of the expansion versus patch-test correlation and the threshold at which it became significant changed. Expanded TCRs formed significantly more large CDR3 similarity clusters than pre-sensitization or healthy control sets, consistent with antigen-driven responses. DPC sensitization did not change the number of TCRs with a frequency above 1 in 1000, and there was no evidence of changes in global repertoire structure.

The rearranged chain carries TRBV29-1 and TRBJ2-7; a weak D assignment points to TRBD1 (6 bases agree). The receptor comes from a woman aged 18-29 years with alopecia areata. Some clones in this sample may be carry-over from other donors' samples. Sequenced here: whole blood, sampled in connection with sensitization to the hapten diphenylcyclopropenone (DPC). The DNA sequence is TGCAGCGTTGGCACAGGGTTCCCCTCCTACGAGCAGTACTTC. It codes for CSVGTGFPSYEQYF.